Listed below are T cell receptor beta chains from one sample, sequenced in a study of blood T cells in healthy people across ages. Each CDR3 protein is one row after TCRdb ran MiXCR on the 5' RACE reads. The table records roughly 860,000 distinct CDR3 sequences, under 80% of them present only once. Material: blood. These receptors were collected from a man aged 25-40 years in good health. CDR3s include the opening cysteine and the closing phenylalanine or tryptophan.

v_call	j_call	cdr3_aa
TRBV2	TRBJ2-6	CASSRDGGANVLTF
TRBV27	TRBJ2-7	CASSLSTGGPGQYF
TRBV15	TRBJ2-3	CATSRDGGRGRDTQYF
TRBV3-1	TRBJ2-3	CASSQDLTYAKGDTQYF
TRBV3-1	TRBJ1-4	CASSQDRQGANEKLFF
TRBV5-1	TRBJ2-5	CASSTLAGAGETQYF
TRBV9	TRBJ2-3	CASSAGLAGGQQGTQYF
TRBV12-3/TRBV12-4	TRBJ1-2	CASSLVANYGYTF
TRBV25-1	TRBJ2-1	CASRRNGYVNAYNEQFF
TRBV12-3/TRBV12-4	TRBJ1-2	CASSLQSQGFNGYTF
TRBV7-9	TRBJ1-1	CASSFEWGTEAFF
TRBV9	TRBJ1-1	CASSRSDNTEAFF
TRBV6-4	TRBJ2-1	CASSDGTGDFNEQFF
TRBV4-2	TRBJ1-1	CASSQAGAGPEAFF
TRBV12-3/TRBV12-4	TRBJ1-6	CASNPGRGNSPLHF
TRBV5-1	TRBJ2-6	CASSLGDLIIRSGANVLTF
TRBV28	TRBJ2-7	CASSLWRELALYEQYF
TRBV7-9	TRBJ2-7	CASSPAGVSYEQYF
TRBV6-6	TRBJ2-7	CASRAEGYHEQYF
TRBV4-3	TRBJ1-4	CASSRGLAKEKLFF
TRBV2	TRBJ2-3	CASPPRGGGLSTDTQYF
TRBV29-1	TRBJ1-2	CSVDETETWVEYGYTF
TRBV10-3	TRBJ2-1	CAISQPGAGGLKSSYNEQFF
TRBV15	TRBJ2-5	CATSRDPTGEETQYF